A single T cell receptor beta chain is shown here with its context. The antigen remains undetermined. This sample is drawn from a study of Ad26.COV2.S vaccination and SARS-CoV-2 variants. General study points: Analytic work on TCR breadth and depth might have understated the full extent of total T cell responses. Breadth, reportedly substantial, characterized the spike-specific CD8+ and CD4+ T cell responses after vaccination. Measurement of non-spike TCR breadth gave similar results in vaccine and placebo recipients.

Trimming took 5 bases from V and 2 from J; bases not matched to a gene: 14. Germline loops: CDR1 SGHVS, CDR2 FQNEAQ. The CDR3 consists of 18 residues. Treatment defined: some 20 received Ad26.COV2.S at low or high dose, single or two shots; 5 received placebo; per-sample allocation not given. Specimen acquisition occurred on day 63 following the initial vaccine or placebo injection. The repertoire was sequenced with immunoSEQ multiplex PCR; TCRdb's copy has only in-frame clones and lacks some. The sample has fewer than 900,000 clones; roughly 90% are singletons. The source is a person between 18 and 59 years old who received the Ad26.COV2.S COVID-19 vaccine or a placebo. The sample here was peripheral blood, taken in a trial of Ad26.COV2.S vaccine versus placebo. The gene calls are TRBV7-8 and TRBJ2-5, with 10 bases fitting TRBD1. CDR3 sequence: CASSPLTGTGARQETQYF. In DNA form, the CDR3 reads TGTGCCAGCAGCCCCCTGACCGGGACAGGGGCGCGGCAAGAGACCCAGTACTTC.